Following are 22 T cell receptor beta chains from one sample sequenced in a study of cytomegalovirus exposure and HLA in healthy donors. The PCR ran on 60 Vbeta and 13 Jbeta primers. This table comes from immunoSEQ multiplex PCR, and its TCRdb copy is limited to in-frame clones, with some not included. The data contain roughly 200,000 clones, around 78% of them singletons. The sequencing input was PBMCs. The origin of the receptors is a woman aged 30 to 39 in good health and CMV-seropositive.

J is TRBJ2-5 and V is TRBV6-1, with 7 bases identical to TRBD2. The tail of the sequence fits TRBJ2-7 better, so the J call may be wrong. Germline V gene sequence: CDR1 MNHNS, CDR2 SASEGT. CDR3 length: 15 residues. CDR3 nucleotide sequence: TGTGCCAGCAGTGAAGGGCCTAGCGGATACTACGAGCAGTACTTC. It yields the protein CASSEGPSGYYEQYF.

CDR3 amino acids: CASSPSTGSNSPLHF. The CDR3 DNA reads TGCGCCAGCAGCCCCTCGACAGGGTCAAATTCACCCCTCCACTTT. The V gene is TRBV5-1, the J gene TRBJ1-6; TRBD1 matches at 7 bases. Trimming took 4 bases from V and 7 from J; bases not matched to a gene: 8. Germline-derived CDR1 and CDR2 are SGHRS and YFSETQ. CDR3 size: 15 residues.

In this sample, this clone turned up a few times. The chain couples TRBV28 to TRBJ2-1; D may be TRBD1 (5 bases). The CDR3 has 14 residues. The V gene lost 2 bases and the J gene lost 2 bases, with 7 bases spanning the gap. Germline-derived CDR1 and CDR2 are MDHEN and SYDVKM. The CDR3 DNA follows: TGTGCCAGCAGTTTAGGGGCCACCTACAATGAGCAGTTCTTC. It translates to CASSLGATYNEQFF.

CDR3 bases: TGCGCCAGCAGCCATCTGGGACAGGCGGATGAAAAACTGTTTTTT. This translates into CASSHLGQADEKLFF. V usage is TRBV4-1 and J usage is TRBJ1-4; TRBD1 matches 8 bases. This CDR3 has 15 residues. Germline trimming cut 3 bases from V and 6 bases from J; bases unmatched to any gene: 6. Per germline, CDR1 MGHRA and CDR2 YSYEKL.

The V gene is TRBV5-4, the J gene TRBJ2-1; the D gene is possibly TRBD1 (5 bases). V was shortened by 0 bases and J by 7 bases, with 26 bases between the two germline ends. Germline V lookup: CDR1 SGHNT, CDR2 YYREEE (reference sequence). The CDR3 has 19 amino acids. DNA for the CDR3: TGTGCCAGCAGCTTGGATTCAGTGAGAGTAGGACAATTGGGGAATGAGCAGTTCTTC. Its translation: CASSLDSVRVGQLGNEQFF.

This clone showed up just once. This rearrangement joins TRBV5-3 to TRBJ1-1; 8 nucleotides match TRBD1. TRBV5-3 is placed among ORFs of uncertain function. V trimming: 2 bases; J trimming: 0 bases; junction bases outside the gene matches: 6. This CDR3 is 16 amino acids long. The DNA for the CDR3 is TGTGCCAGAAGCTTAATACGACAGGGGATGAACACTGAAGCTTTCTTT. This translates into CARSLIRQGMNTEAFF.

The J gene is TRBJ2-1, the V gene TRBV14, with a possible D match to TRBD1 (5 bases). The V end was cut by 5 bases, the J end by 13 bases, with 12 bases between. Looked up from germline, CDR1 is SGHDN and CDR2 is FVKESK. The CDR3 has 11 residues. The CDR3 DNA is TGTGCCAGCAGCGCACAGGTCCAACAGTTCTTC. Encoded protein: CASSAQVQQFF.

This rearrangement joins TRBV11-2 to TRBJ2-3; perhaps TRBD1 as D (6 bases). Between the trimmed V and J ends, which lost 5 bases and 4 bases, there was a span of 7 bases. Germline V gene data show CDR1 as SGHAT and CDR2 as FQNNGV. The length of the CDR3 is 12 residues. CDR3 protein: CASSPGADTQYF. The CDR3 nucleotides read TGTGCCAGCAGCCCAGGGGCAGATACGCAGTATTTT.

This clone was seen just once. This chain joins TRBV28 and TRBJ1-1; D is unclear. CDR3 length equals 15 residues. In germline, CDR1 is MDHEN, CDR2 SYDVKM. Trimming shortened V by 0 bases and J by 1 base, and 9 bases separated the two germline ends. The CDR3 here is CASSLWTNTNTEAFF. Written as DNA, the CDR3 is TGTGCCAGCAGTTTATGGACAAATACGAACACTGAAGCTTTCTTT. The whole variable domain, remainder taken from reference TRBV28 and TRBJ1-1, is DVKVTQSSRYLVKRTGEKVFLECVQDMDHENMFWYRQDPGLGLRLIYFSYDVKMKEKGDIPEGYSVSREKKERFSLILESASTNQTSMYLCASSLWTNTNTEAFFGQGTRLTVV.

The chain couples TRBV18 to TRBJ2-2; D gene unclear. Trimming took 6 bases from V and 4 from J, leaving 12 bases between them. Germline lookup yields CDR1 KGHSH and CDR2 LQKENI. This CDR3 comprises 14 residues. The CDR3 DNA reads TGTGCCAGCTCTCCCTATGTTGGCACCGGGGAGCTGTTTTTT. This translates into CASSPYVGTGELFF.

The chain employs TRBV11-2 and TRBJ2-7; D may be TRBD2 (5 bases). The CDR3 has 14 amino acids. Between the trimmed V and J ends, which lost 1 base and 5 bases, there was a span of 12 bases. Germline V CDR1 and CDR2: SGHAT, FQNNGV. DNA for the CDR3: TGTGCCAGCAGCTTAGGGGATAGCGACAACGAGCAGTACTTC. This sequence encodes CASSLGDSDNEQYF.

The chain is built from TRBV29-1 and TRBJ1-2; TRBD1 is a possible D gene (6 bases). The germline CDR1 and CDR2 sequences are SQVTM and ANQGSEA. V lost 5 bases to trimming and J lost 4 bases, with 8 bases between them. This CDR3 comprises 11 residues. The CDR3 DNA is TGCAGCGTTATGGACAGCTATGGCTACACCTTC. Translation gives CSVMDSYGYTF.

A few counts support this clone. This rearrangement joins TRBV6-1 to TRBJ2-7, with D possibly matching TRBD1 (6 bases). With 5 bases removed from V and 5 bases from J, the gap between germline ends came to 16 bases. The V gene's germline CDR1 is MNHNS and CDR2 SASEGT. The CDR3 sequence is 14 residues long. The chain's CDR3 is CASSRQGYNDEQYF. DNA for the CDR3: TGTGCCAGCAGTAGGCAGGGGTATAATGACGAGCAGTACTTC.

The V call is TRBV5-1, the J call TRBJ2-5; D gene ambiguous. Germline values: CDR1 SGHRS, CDR2 YFSETQ. V gave up 6 bases and J gave up 5 bases, with 17 bases separating them. CDR3 size: 14 residues. The CDR3 DNA sequence: TGCGCCAGCACCCTTGTAGGTGGGCTCGAGACCCAGTACTTC. It specifies CASTLVGGLETQYF.

This chain connects TRBV5-8 to TRBJ1-5; tentative D call: TRBD1 (5 bases). CDR1 SGHTS and CDR2 YDEGEE come from the germline V gene. The CDR3 has 17 amino acids. Trimming took off 4 bases at V and 7 bases at J, with 24 bases between the two ends. In DNA, the CDR3 is TGTGCCAGCAGCATCTTCGACAGTCCCGGAACCTTGCAGCCCCAGCATTTT. Translating it yields CASSIFDSPGTLQPQHF.

V is TRBV19 and J is TRBJ2-7; tentatively, D is TRBD2 (6 bases). The germline V and J ends were trimmed by 5 bases and 2 bases, with 16 bases remaining between them. Germline CDR1 and CDR2: LNHDA and SQIVND (reference sequence). The CDR3 spans 15 residues. The CDR3 is CASSFRRGGTYEQYF. The CDR3 region has the DNA TGTGCCAGTAGTTTCCGCCGGGGCGGGACCTACGAGCAGTACTTC.

This clone was recorded a few times. The chain recombines TRBV7-2 with TRBJ1-5; tentative D call: TRBD1 (6 bases). CDR3 length: 15 amino acids. Trimming shortened V by 2 bases and J by 2 bases, and 10 bases separated the two germline ends. Looked up from germline, CDR1 is SGHTA and CDR2 is FQGNSA. The CDR3 protein is CASSLSGVGNQPQHF. CDR3 nucleotide sequence: TGTGCCAGCAGCTTATCAGGGGTCGGCAATCAGCCCCAGCATTTT.

The rearrangement links TRBV15 to TRBJ2-1; D is perhaps TRBD2 (5 bases). Per the germline V gene, CDR1 is LNHNV and CDR2 is YYDKDF (reference sequence). Between the trimmed V and J ends, which lost 0 bases and 7 bases, there was a span of 7 bases. This CDR3 region has 13 residues. CDR3 DNA: TGTGCCACCAGCAGAGATGGAGGAAATGAGCAGTTCTTC. Translation gives CATSRDGGNEQFF.

CDR3 in DNA: TGTGCCAGCAGCTTAGGATCAGGGGGACCGAAGGGAGAGACCCAGTACTTC. Amino acid sequence: CASSLGSGGPKGETQYF. The genes are TRBV7-9 and TRBJ2-5, with 7 bases lining up with TRBD1. CDR1 and CDR2 (germline): SEHNR, FQNEAQ (reference sequence). The CDR3 totals 17 residues. The V segment lost 1 base and the J segment 4 bases; nucleotides outside the gene matches: 12.

The chain links TRBV5-1 to TRBJ1-1; the D is unclear. Germline V lookup: CDR1 SGHRS, CDR2 YFSETQ. Trimming removed 10 bases from V and 0 bases from J, with 16 bases in between. CDR3 length: 14 residues. The CDR3 loop is CASAVGAMNTEAFF. The CDR3 DNA follows: TGCGCCTCAGCGGTGGGAGCTATGAACACTGAAGCTTTCTTT.

This clone was seen a few times. This chain connects TRBV5-1 to TRBJ2-7; 8 bases align to TRBD1. CDR1 and CDR2 (germline): SGHRS, YFSETQ. This CDR3 spans 15 amino acids. The J segment lost 2 bases and the V segment lost 0 bases, leaving 4 bases of the junction unmatched. CDR3 nucleotide sequence: TGCGCCAGCAGCTTGGGCGACAGGGGCCCCTACGAGCAGTACTTC. Translated: CASSLGDRGPYEQYF.

The V and J genes are TRBV10-3 and TRBJ2-5; 8 nucleotides match TRBD2. The J segment lost 2 bases and the V segment lost 3 bases, leaving 5 bases of the junction unmatched. CDR3 length: 15 amino acids. Germline lookup yields CDR1 ENHRY and CDR2 SYGVKD. CDR3 amino acids: CAISDPTSGQETQYF. Written as DNA, the CDR3 is TGTGCCATCAGTGATCCCACTAGCGGACAAGAGACCCAGTACTTC.